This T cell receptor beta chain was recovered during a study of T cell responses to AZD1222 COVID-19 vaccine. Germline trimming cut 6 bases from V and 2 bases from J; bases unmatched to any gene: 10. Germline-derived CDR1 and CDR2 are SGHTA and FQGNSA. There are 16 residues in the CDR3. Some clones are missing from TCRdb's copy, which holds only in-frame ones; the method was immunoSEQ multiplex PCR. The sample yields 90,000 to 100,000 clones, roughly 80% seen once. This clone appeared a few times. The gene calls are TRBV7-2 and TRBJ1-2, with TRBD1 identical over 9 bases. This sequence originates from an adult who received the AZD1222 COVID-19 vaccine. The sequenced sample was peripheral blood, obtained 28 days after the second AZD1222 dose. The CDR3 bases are TGTGCCAGCAGTTCTCGCACAGGGGGCATAAACTATGGCTACACCTTC. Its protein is CASSSRTGGINYGYTF.